These T cell receptor beta chains were read from a single sample in a study of blood T cells in healthy people across ages. TCRdb analysed the 5' RACE reads with MiXCR anew, one entry per CDR3 protein. The table records about a million distinct CDR3 sequences, roughly half of them present only once. The sequenced sample was blood. The receptors were sampled from a woman aged 55-69 years in good health. The CDR3 runs from the conserved cysteine through the conserved F or W. A D gene is named only where the DNA matches it firmly. The size of a clone is reported for some rows only, either as once, few or many, or as a class for expanded clones.

clone_size: NA
d_call: TRBD1
v_call: TRBV20-1
j_call: TRBJ2-7
cdr3_aa: CSVRDYRGWAYEQYF
cdr3_nt: TGCAGTGTTAGAGATTACAGGGGGTGGGCATACGAGCAGTACTTC

clone_size: NA
d_call: NA
v_call: TRBV14
j_call: TRBJ2-6
cdr3_aa: CASSRQMGANVLTF
cdr3_nt: TGTGCCAGCAGCCGACAGATGGGGGCCAACGTCCTGACTTTC

clone_size: NA
d_call: NA
v_call: TRBV7-2
j_call: TRBJ2-7
cdr3_aa: CASSLEASTYEQYF
cdr3_nt: TGTGCCAGCAGCTTAGAGGCTAGTACCTACGAGCAGTACTTC

clone_size: NA
d_call: NA
v_call: TRBV6-4
j_call: TRBJ2-4
cdr3_aa: CASSVGPSNIQYF
cdr3_nt: TGTGCCAGCAGTGTTGGGCCCTCAAACATTCAGTACTTC

clone_size: NA
d_call: NA
v_call: TRBV6-1
j_call: TRBJ1-5
cdr3_aa: CASSHTCSNQPQHF
cdr3_nt: TGTGCCAGCAGTCATACCTGTAGCAATCAGCCCCAGCATTTT

clone_size: NA
d_call: TRBD1
v_call: TRBV20-1
j_call: TRBJ2-7
cdr3_aa: CSAVAPGQGYEQYF
cdr3_nt: TGCAGTGCTGTAGCCCCGGGACAGGGCTACGAGCAGTACTTC

clone_size: NA
d_call: TRBD2
v_call: TRBV2
j_call: TRBJ2-7
cdr3_aa: CASSEIPSGRAYEQYF
cdr3_nt: TGTGCCAGCAGTGAAATTCCGAGCGGGAGGGCTTACGAGCAGTACTTC

clone_size: NA
d_call: NA
v_call: TRBV28
j_call: TRBJ2-1
cdr3_aa: CASSLGTPPWEQFF
cdr3_nt: TGTGCCAGCAGTTTAGGGACACCGCCTTGGGAGCAGTTCTTC

clone_size: many
d_call: NA
v_call: TRBV24-1
j_call: TRBJ2-4
cdr3_aa: CATSDGDIQYF
cdr3_nt: TGTGCCACCAGTGATGGGGACATTCAGTACTTC

clone_size: many
d_call: TRBD1
v_call: TRBV29-1
j_call: TRBJ2-7
cdr3_aa: CSVTGTGSSYEQYF
cdr3_nt: TGCAGCGTAACCGGGACAGGGAGCTCCTACGAGCAGTACTTC

clone_size: NA
d_call: NA
v_call: TRBV28
j_call: TRBJ2-6
cdr3_aa: CASSPPAGSGANVLTF
cdr3_nt: TGTGCCAGCAGTCCTCCGGCGGGCTCTGGGGCCAACGTCCTGACTTTC

clone_size: NA
d_call: TRBD1
v_call: TRBV20-1
j_call: TRBJ2-3
cdr3_aa: CSARDQSDRGHTDTQYF
cdr3_nt: TGCAGTGCTAGAGATCAGTCGGACAGGGGACACACAGATACGCAGTATTTT

clone_size: once
d_call: TRBD1
v_call: TRBV20-1
j_call: TRBJ1-5
cdr3_aa: CSARDRALGQSNQPQHF
cdr3_nt: TGCAGTGCTAGAGATAGAGCGTTGGGACAGAGCAATCAGCCCCAGCATTTT

clone_size: NA
d_call: TRBD1
v_call: TRBV7-9
j_call: TRBJ1-4
cdr3_aa: CASSSSRTGRNEKLFF
cdr3_nt: TGTGCCAGCAGCTCCTCCCGGACAGGGCGTAATGAAAAACTGTTTTTT

clone_size: NA
d_call: NA
v_call: TRBV7-2
j_call: TRBJ2-1
cdr3_aa: CASSPRDPRYDNEQFF
cdr3_nt: TGTGCCAGCAGCCCCCGGGACCCCAGGTATGACAATGAGCAGTTCTTC

clone_size: NA
d_call: TRBD1
v_call: TRBV20-1
j_call: TRBJ2-1
cdr3_aa: CSARAVGQGAGDEQFF
cdr3_nt: TGCAGTGCTAGGGCCGTCGGACAGGGGGCGGGGGATGAGCAGTTCTTC

clone_size: NA
d_call: NA
v_call: TRBV20-1
j_call: TRBJ1-5
cdr3_aa: CSAKGFRNQPQHF
cdr3_nt: TGCAGTGCTAAGGGGTTTAGGAATCAGCCCCAGCATTTT

clone_size: NA
d_call: TRBD2
v_call: TRBV4-2
j_call: TRBJ2-5
cdr3_aa: CASSPTLGLAGGRETQYF
cdr3_nt: TGTGCCAGCAGCCCCACCCTTGGGCTAGCGGGAGGACGAGAGACCCAGTACTTC

clone_size: NA
d_call: NA
v_call: TRBV4-3
j_call: TRBJ2-7
cdr3_aa: CASSQMYVGASYEQYF
cdr3_nt: TGCGCCAGCAGCCAAATGTACGTCGGGGCTTCCTACGAGCAGTACTTC

clone_size: NA
d_call: NA
v_call: TRBV5-6
j_call: TRBJ2-7
cdr3_aa: CASSLGGQVIYEQYF
cdr3_nt: TGTGCCAGCAGCTTGGGTGGACAAGTCATCTACGAGCAGTACTTC

clone_size: once
d_call: NA
v_call: TRBV28
j_call: TRBJ2-7
cdr3_aa: CASRTFGDPSSYEQYF
cdr3_nt: TGTGCCAGCAGGACCTTCGGGGACCCTAGCTCCTACGAGCAGTACTTC

clone_size: NA
d_call: NA
v_call: TRBV7-2
j_call: TRBJ1-5
cdr3_aa: CASSRDAAWPQHF
cdr3_nt: TGTGCCAGCAGCCGGGACGCAGCGTGGCCCCAGCATTTT

clone_size: NA
d_call: NA
v_call: TRBV5-1
j_call: TRBJ1-2
cdr3_aa: CASSFAHPIDGYTF
cdr3_nt: TGCGCCAGCAGCTTTGCCCACCCGATAGATGGCTACACCTTC

clone_size: NA
d_call: NA
v_call: TRBV20-1
j_call: TRBJ2-2
cdr3_aa: CSARLEAGELFF
cdr3_nt: TGCAGTGCTAGGCTAGAAGCCGGGGAGCTGTTTTTT

clone_size: NA
d_call: NA
v_call: TRBV7-9
j_call: TRBJ2-7
cdr3_aa: CASSRESEQYF
cdr3_nt: TGTGCCAGCAGCCGAGAAAGCGAGCAGTACTTC

clone_size: NA
d_call: NA
v_call: TRBV28
j_call: TRBJ1-1
cdr3_aa: CASSLLRLTEAFF
cdr3_nt: TGTGCCAGCAGTTTATTACGGCTGACTGAAGCTTTCTTT

clone_size: few
d_call: TRBD2
v_call: TRBV20-1
j_call: TRBJ2-3
cdr3_aa: CSATGTSGRGADTQYF
cdr3_nt: TGCAGTGCAACCGGGACTAGCGGGAGGGGTGCAGATACGCAGTATTTT

clone_size: NA
d_call: TRBD1
v_call: TRBV6-5
j_call: TRBJ1-2
cdr3_aa: CASRRPGQGNYGYTF
cdr3_nt: TGTGCCAGCAGGAGACCGGGACAGGGGAACTATGGCTACACCTTC

clone_size: few
d_call: TRBD1
v_call: TRBV29-1
j_call: TRBJ1-1
cdr3_aa: CSGEQGMNTEAFF
cdr3_nt: TGCAGCGGGGAACAGGGGATGAACACTGAAGCTTTCTTT

clone_size: few
d_call: NA
v_call: TRBV3-1
j_call: TRBJ1-2
cdr3_aa: CASRSPMGGYTF
cdr3_nt: TGTGCCAGCCGGAGCCCCATGGGGGGCTACACCTTC

clone_size: few
d_call: TRBD1
v_call: TRBV28
j_call: TRBJ2-3
cdr3_aa: CASSQPGQGWTDTQYF
cdr3_nt: TGTGCCAGCAGTCAACCCGGACAGGGCTGGACAGATACGCAGTATTTT